This T cell receptor beta chain appears in the sequencing data of a study of CD8 T cells in ankylosing spondylitis. General study findings and limits: Disease-linked clones reportedly showed significant enrichment in matched ankylosing spondylitis synovial fluid. Prior literature has documented some motif variants in synovial fluid and blood from reactive arthritis. Relatively scarce in peripheral blood, disease-linked clones were CD8+. Characteristic of ankylosing spondylitis blood, it appeared, was a TCR beta motif comprising eight highly homologous variants.

A single count supports this clonotype. Its target is not known. Libraries of TCR beta came from quantitative 5'-RACE with molecular barcodes. TCRdb re-called the 5' RACE reads through MiXCR, storing one row per CDR3 protein. The sample shows hundreds of thousands of distinct CDR3 sequences, 10% to 15% of them seen only once. Sequenced input: blood, either unsorted or a sorted T cell fraction (not recorded which). The receptor comes from a male donor with ankylosing spondylitis.

DNA for the CDR3: TGCAGTGCACGTTCTAGAACGGAGACCCAGTACTTC. Protein sequence: CSARSRTETQYF. The chain carries TRBV20-1 and TRBJ2-5, with unresolved D. The CDR3 totals 12 residues. Deletions cut 6 bases from V and 5 bases from J, with 13 bases between. Germline CDR1 and CDR2: DFQATT and SNEGSKA (reference sequence).